This T cell receptor (beta chain) originates from a study of shared clonotypes between healthy human individuals. This clone has a single count. Samples underwent the assay at deep level. Clones were sequenced by immunoSEQ multiplex PCR, and TCRdb holds only the in-frame ones, with some missing. The data contain about 690,000 clones, less than 95% of them singletons. The CDR3 sequence is 11 residues long. Germline V gives CDR1 MNHEY, CDR2 SMNVEV (reference sequence). V lost 3 bases to trimming and J lost 10 bases, with 9 bases between them. The genes are TRBV27 and TRBJ2-5; D is unclear. Material: memory CD8+ T cells from PBMCs. Documented subset: CD45RO+ cells pooled with CCR7-negative TemRA cells. The clonotype comes from a man younger than 35 in good health. Some clones in this sample may be carry-over from other donors' samples. The CDR3 bases are TGTGCCAGCAGTTTCGGACCGGACCAGTACTTC. It yields the protein CASSFGPDQYF.